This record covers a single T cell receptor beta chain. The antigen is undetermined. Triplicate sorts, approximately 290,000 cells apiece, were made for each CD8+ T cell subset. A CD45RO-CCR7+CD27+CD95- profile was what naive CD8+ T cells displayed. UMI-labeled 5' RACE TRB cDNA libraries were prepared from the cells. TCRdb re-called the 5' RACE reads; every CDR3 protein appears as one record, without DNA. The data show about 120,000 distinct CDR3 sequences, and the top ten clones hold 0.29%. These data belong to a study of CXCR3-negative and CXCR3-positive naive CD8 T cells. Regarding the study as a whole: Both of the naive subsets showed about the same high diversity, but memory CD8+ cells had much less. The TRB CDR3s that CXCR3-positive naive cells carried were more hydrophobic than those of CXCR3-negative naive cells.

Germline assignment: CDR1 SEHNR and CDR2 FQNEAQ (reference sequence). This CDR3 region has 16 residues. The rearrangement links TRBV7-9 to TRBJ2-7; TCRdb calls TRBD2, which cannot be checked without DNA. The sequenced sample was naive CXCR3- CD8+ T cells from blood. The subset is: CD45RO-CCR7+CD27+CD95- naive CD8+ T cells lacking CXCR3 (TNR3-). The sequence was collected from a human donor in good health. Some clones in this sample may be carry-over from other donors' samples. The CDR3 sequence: CASSTQEGTSGWEQYF.